The 16 T cell receptor beta chains below were found in one sample sequenced in a study of T cell repertoires in cytomegalovirus infection. TCRdb fed the reads into MiXCR, producing one record per CDR3 protein. The sample yields around 630,000 distinct CDR3 sequences, around 24% seen once. The sample consisted of CD8+ T cells from PBMCs. These receptors were collected from a human donor in good health (CMV status not recorded). Some clones in this sample may be carry-over from other donors' samples.

Ten or more counts support this clonotype. This chain links TRBV28 with TRBJ2-1, with 11 bases matching TRBD2. Germline-derived CDR1 and CDR2 are MDHEN and SYDVKM. This CDR3 region has 16 residues. Germline trimming cut 5 bases from V and 2 bases from J; bases unmatched to any gene: 5. CDR3 sequence reads: CASSLQGLAAYNEQFF. For the CDR3, the DNA is TGTGCCAGCAGTCTACAGGGACTAGCGGCCTACAATGAGCAGTTCTTC.

In its sample, this clonotype was seen a few times. This chain connects TRBV28 to TRBJ1-1; D gene ambiguous. CDR3 length: 13 amino acids. Per the germline V gene, CDR1 is MDHEN and CDR2 is SYDVKM. The V and J ends lost 7 bases and 0 bases respectively, with 9 bases between them. The CDR3 loop is CASTLGMNTEAFF. CDR3 in DNA: TGTGCCAGCACCCTGGGAATGAACACTGAAGCTTTCTTT.

This clonotype was seen only a few times. This chain links TRBV7-9 with TRBJ2-7; 7 bases are shared with TRBD1. The CDR3 is 14 residues long. Per the germline V gene, CDR1 is SEHNR and CDR2 is FQNEAQ (reference sequence). Trimming cost V 5 bases and J 3 bases; bases outside gene matches: 7. The CDR3 DNA reads TGTGCCAGCAGCCCCCTGGGACAGATCTACGAGCAGTACTTC. It specifies CASSPLGQIYEQYF.

The chain recombines TRBV20-1 with TRBJ2-2, with D uncertain. CDR1 DFQATT and CDR2 SNEGSKA come from the germline V gene (reference sequence). The CDR3 sequence is 16 residues long. Trimming cost V 0 bases and J 0 bases, with 11 bases left between them. The CDR3 loop reads CSARDEETSNTGELFF. CDR3 bases: TGCAGTGCTAGAGATGAGGAGACCTCGAACACCGGGGAGCTGTTTTTT.

For this clonotype: A much larger clone lies one base from this, so it may be a read error. This sequence joins TRBV11-3 and TRBJ2-3; 7 positions match TRBD1. The CDR3 totals 15 residues. CDR1 SGHNT and CDR2 YENEEA come from the germline V gene. The CDR3 region has the DNA TGTGTCAGCAGCTTAGATTACAGGGGCGCAGATACGCAGTATTTT. Its translation is CVSSLDYRGADTQYF.

At least ten counts were recorded for this clonotype. This chain links TRBV7-2 with TRBJ2-3, with TRBD2 matching over 12 bases. Germline V CDR1 and CDR2: SGHTA, FQGNSA. Trimming cost V 5 bases and J 1 base; bases outside gene matches: 4. The CDR3 sequence is 16 residues long. CDR3 DNA: TGTGCCAGCAGCCAAGGGACTAGCGGGCGCACAGATACGCAGTATTTT. It codes for CASSQGTSGRTDTQYF.

This clonotype was seen only a few times. The CDR3 DNA sequence: TGTGCCAGCAGTTTACACAGGGGAATGAACACTGAAGCTTTCTTT. It encodes CASSLHRGMNTEAFF. This rearrangement joins TRBV28 to TRBJ1-1; 7 bases agree with TRBD1. This CDR3 spans 15 amino acids. V gave up 2 bases and J gave up 0 bases; unmatched junction bases: 3. CDR1 is MDHEN, CDR2 SYDVKM, per germline.

Points on this clonotype: Just one base apart from a much larger clone, this may be a read error. The J gene is TRBJ2-1, the V gene TRBV6-2 or TRBV6-3, with D perhaps TRBD2 (6 bases). The CDR3 has 17 amino acids. V dropped 2 bases and J dropped 0 bases, with 14 bases sitting between them. CDR1 is MNHEY, CDR2 SVGEGT, per germline. The CDR3 bases are TGTGCCAGCAGTTACCGCGGGATTCTGAGCTCCTACAATGAGCAGTTCTTC. It encodes CASSYRGILSSYNEQFF.

This clonotype appeared a few times. This sequence joins TRBV29-1 and TRBJ1-1, with D hard to call. There are 15 residues in the CDR3. The V and J ends lost 1 base and 4 bases respectively, with 16 bases between them. Germline CDR1 reads SQVTM; CDR2 reads ANQGSEA. In DNA form, the CDR3 reads TGCAGCGTTGAAGGGGCAGTTTTGGAGGGCACTGAAGCTTTCTTT. Protein sequence: CSVEGAVLEGTEAFF.

This clonotype was counted many times. This chain joins TRBV7-4 and TRBJ2-7; possible D gene TRBD2, 6 bases. Looked up from germline, CDR1 is SGHVT and CDR2 is SQSDAQ. This CDR3 spans 14 amino acids. V was pared by 4 bases and J by 0 bases, with 10 bases between. The CDR3 coding sequence is TGTGCCAGCAGCTCCGGGGGTATCTCCTACGAGCAGTACTTC. Translation: CASSSGGISYEQYF.

The sample holds a few counts of this clonotype. This chain links TRBV12-3 or TRBV12-4 with TRBJ2-1; a weak D match, TRBD2 (6 bases). CDR3 length: 13 amino acids. V was trimmed by 3 bases and J by 6 bases, leaving 9 bases between them. The CDR3 loop is CASSFGDFNEQFF. In DNA form, the CDR3 reads TGTGCCAGCAGTTTTGGGGACTTCAATGAGCAGTTCTTC.

The chain recombines TRBV29-1 with TRBJ2-1; D ambiguous. The CDR3 length is 14 residues. V shed 6 bases and J shed 0 bases, with 12 bases lying between them. CDR1 is SQVTM, CDR2 ANQGSEA, per germline. The chain's CDR3 is CSVSTDSSYNEQFF. CDR3 sequence (DNA): TGCAGCGTCTCAACCGATAGCTCCTACAATGAGCAGTTCTTC.

This chain connects TRBV10-3 to TRBJ2-3, with D possibly being TRBD2 (7 bases). The CDR3 loop spans 14 amino acids. Trimming shortened V by 4 bases and J by 2 bases, and 10 bases separated the two germline ends. Germline loops: CDR1 ENHRY, CDR2 SYGVKD. The CDR3 sequence is CAISGGGPTDTQYF. The CDR3 DNA sequence: TGTGCCATCAGTGGGGGGGGGCCCACAGATACGCAGTATTTT.

The chain uses TRBV6-4 and TRBJ1-2; 7 bases fit TRBD1. V lost 4 bases, J lost 5 bases, and 10 bases stayed unmatched. The germline gives CDR1 MRHNA, CDR2 SNTAGT. The CDR3 has 15 amino acids. The CDR3, as DNA: TGTGCCAGCAGTGGCCCGACAGGGAAGGGGTATGGCTACACCTTC. It translates to CASSGPTGKGYGYTF.

This clonotype appeared a few times. This sequence joins TRBV7-3 and TRBJ1-4, with a weak D call TRBD1 (5 bases). Between the trimmed V and J ends, which lost 5 bases and 7 bases, there was a span of 17 bases. CDR3 length: 15 amino acids. Germline values: CDR1 SGHTA, CDR2 FQGTGA. Here the CDR3 reads CASSVQGREGEKLFF. Written as DNA, the CDR3 is TGTGCCAGCAGCGTCCAGGGAAGGGAGGGTGAAAAACTGTTTTTT.

This clonotype showed up just a few times. The rearrangement uses TRBV2 and TRBJ1-1; 7 nucleotides line up with TRBD1. The J segment lost 1 base and the V segment lost 9 bases, leaving 5 bases of the junction unmatched. The CDR3 is made up of 13 amino acids. Germline CDR1 and CDR2: SNHLY and FYNNEI. CDR3 protein: CASTDRENTEAFF. CDR3 DNA sequence: TGTGCCAGTACCGACAGGGAGAACACTGAAGCTTTCTTT.